The rows below give T cell receptor beta chains drawn from one sample of a study of Graves' ophthalmopathy and Graves' hyperthyroidism. One entry per CDR3 protein, called by TCRdb with MiXCR from the multiplex PCR reads. The repertoire consists of about 220,000 distinct CDR3 sequences, with about 22% occurring once and the leading ten covering roughly 39%. Sequences were obtained from peripheral blood. These receptors were obtained from a woman aged 50 to 60 with Graves' ophthalmopathy. Each CDR3 is given with its conserved first and last residue. The D gene is left open where the match is weak. Clone size is not always given. Where it is, it says once, few, many or a class for expanded clones.

D: TRBD2
length: 16
J: TRBJ2-5
size: NA
V: TRBV5-4
DNA: TGTGCCAGCAGCTGGTCGTGGCGGGAGGGCGAGGAGACCCAGTACTTC
CDR3: CASSWSWREGEETQYF

D: TRBD1
length: 13
J: TRBJ1-1
size: many
V: TRBV6-5
DNA: TGTGCCAGCCACAGGGGGATGAACACTGAAGCTTTCTTT
CDR3: CASHRGMNTEAFF

D: NA
length: 14
J: TRBJ2-5
size: many
V: TRBV2
DNA: TGTGCCAGCAGTGTCAGGAGGGGCCAAGAGACCCAGTACTTC
CDR3: CASSVRRGQETQYF

D: TRBD2
length: 13
J: TRBJ2-7
size: few
V: TRBV6-1
DNA: TGTGCCAGCAGCCAGGTCGGGGGGTACGAGCAGTACTTC
CDR3: CASSQVGGYEQYF

D: TRBD1
length: 17
J: TRBJ1-6
size: NA
V: TRBV20-1
DNA: TGCAGTGCTAGAGGGTCGACAGGGCCGACGGGGAATTCACCCCTCCACTTT
CDR3: CSARGSTGPTGNSPLHF

D: NA
length: 13
J: TRBJ1-2
size: many
V: TRBV24-1
DNA: TGTGCCACCAGTGATACAGGCCCCTATGGCTACACCTTC
CDR3: CATSDTGPYGYTF

D: TRBD2
length: 15
J: TRBJ2-7
size: NA
V: TRBV29-1
DNA: TGCAGCGTTGCCGGAGGGACTAGCGGAACCTACGAGCAGTACTTC
CDR3: CSVAGGTSGTYEQYF

D: NA
length: 12
J: TRBJ1-2
size: many
V: TRBV29-1
DNA: TGCAGCGTCGAACGGACCAACTATGGCTACACCTTC
CDR3: CSVERTNYGYTF

D: NA
length: 10
J: TRBJ1-2
size: few
V: TRBV20-1
DNA: TGCAGTGCAGAAAACTATGGCTACACCTTC
CDR3: CSAENYGYTF

D: NA
length: 17
J: TRBJ2-5
size: many
V: TRBV11-2
DNA: TGTGCCAGCAGCTTAGGCCCCCGACAGCGCCTACAAGAGACCCAGTACTTC
CDR3: CASSLGPRQRLQETQYF

D: TRBD1
length: 14
J: TRBJ2-7
size: many
V: TRBV12-3/TRBV12-4
DNA: TGTGCCAGCAGTCCTGGGACAGGGGCGAACGAGCAGTACTTC
CDR3: CASSPGTGANEQYF

D: NA
length: 16
J: TRBJ2-4
size: many
V: TRBV9
DNA: TGTGCCAGCAGCTCCCATTCGGGGATTTCCAAAAACATTCAGTACTTC
CDR3: CASSSHSGISKNIQYF

D: TRBD2
length: 14
J: TRBJ2-7
size: few
V: TRBV5-1
DNA: TGCGCCAGCAGCTTGGTGGCCTGGGGGGGGGAGCAGTACTTC
CDR3: CASSLVAWGGEQYF

D: NA
length: 14
J: TRBJ1-5
size: many
V: TRBV20-1
DNA: TGCAGTGCGGCGGTGGGATATAGCAATCAGCCCCAGCATTTT
CDR3: CSAAVGYSNQPQHF

D: NA
length: 15
J: TRBJ1-1
size: many
V: TRBV6-6
DNA: TGTGCCAGCAGGATGGGATCTGGTAATCAGGAGGAAGCTTTCTTT
CDR3: CASRMGSGNQEEAFF

D: NA
length: 13
J: TRBJ1-2
size: NA
V: TRBV5-1
DNA: TGCGCCAGCAGCCACGACAGCACCTATGGCTACACCTTC
CDR3: CASSHDSTYGYTF

D: TRBD2
length: 16
J: TRBJ2-7
size: many
V: TRBV11-1
DNA: TGTGCCAGCAGCACCACCGGGACTACCCACGAAATAGAGCAGTACTTC
CDR3: CASSTTGTTHEIEQYF

D: TRBD1
length: 17
J: TRBJ2-5
size: few
V: TRBV19
DNA: TGTGCCAGTAGTAGGAACCGAGGGGGCGCCTCCCAAGAGACCCAGTACTTC
CDR3: CASSRNRGGASQETQYF

D: TRBD2
length: 12
J: TRBJ2-5
size: NA
V: TRBV5-4
DNA: TGTGCCAGCAGCTTAGCGGGAGGGGCCCAGTACTTC
CDR3: CASSLAGGAQYF

D: NA
length: 16
J: TRBJ1-1
size: many
V: TRBV7-3
DNA: TGTGCCAGCAGCTTAATGGTCTGGGGGGGGAAGACTGAAGCTTTCTTT
CDR3: CASSLMVWGGKTEAFF

D: NA
length: 12
J: TRBJ1-2
size: many
V: TRBV11-2
DNA: TGTGCCAGCAGCTCGGTGGGCTATGGCTACACCTTC
CDR3: CASSSVGYGYTF

D: NA
length: 14
J: TRBJ1-1
size: many
V: TRBV6-5
DNA: TGTGCCAGCAGTTACGCAACAGGGTCCACTGAAGCTTTCTTT
CDR3: CASSYATGSTEAFF

D: TRBD2
length: 14
J: TRBJ2-7
size: many
V: TRBV4-1
DNA: TGCGCCAGCAGCTCTGGGGAGGGTAGGAACGAGCAGTACTTC
CDR3: CASSSGEGRNEQYF

D: TRBD1
length: 15
J: TRBJ1-1
size: NA
V: TRBV6-1
DNA: TGTGCCAGCAGCCCCATCCGGGACAGGGTTACTGAAGCTTTCTTT
CDR3: CASSPIRDRVTEAFF

D: TRBD2
length: 14
J: TRBJ2-7
size: few
V: TRBV20-1
DNA: TGCAGTGCCGAGGACAGGACTAGCGGCTACGAGCAGTACTTC
CDR3: CSAEDRTSGYEQYF

D: NA
length: 10
J: TRBJ1-2
size: many
V: TRBV7-2
DNA: TGTGCCAGCAGCTCTCCGGGCTACACCTTC
CDR3: CASSSPGYTF

D: TRBD1
length: 13
J: TRBJ1-6
size: many
V: TRBV12-3/TRBV12-4
DNA: TGTGCCAGCAGAAGACAGGGCGGTTCACCCCTCCACTTT
CDR3: CASRRQGGSPLHF

D: TRBD1
length: 15
J: TRBJ2-7
size: many
V: TRBV11-2
DNA: TGTGCCAGCAGCTTAGACGCCGGGACAGGGTTCGAGCAGTACTTC
CDR3: CASSLDAGTGFEQYF

D: NA
length: 12
J: TRBJ2-5
size: many
V: TRBV6-1
DNA: TGTGCCAGCAGAGCGCCCAGCAAGACCCAGTACTTC
CDR3: CASRAPSKTQYF

D: TRBD2
length: 17
J: TRBJ2-2
size: many
V: TRBV11-2
DNA: TGTGCCAGCAGCCCCAACCGGGGAGGGTTGGGCACCGGGGAGCTGTTTTTT
CDR3: CASSPNRGGLGTGELFF

D: NA
length: 15
J: TRBJ2-2
size: many
V: TRBV11-2
DNA: TGTGCCAGCAGCTTATGGCACGGATTCACCGGGGAGCTGTTTTTT
CDR3: CASSLWHGFTGELFF

D: TRBD1
length: 14
J: TRBJ1-2
size: NA
V: TRBV7-9
DNA: TGTGCCAGCAGAGGGACAGGGATTCTCTATGGCTACACCTTC
CDR3: CASRGTGILYGYTF

D: NA
length: 16
J: TRBJ1-5
size: many
V: TRBV2
DNA: TGTGCCAGCAGTGAAGAGGCTGCCCATAGCAATCAGCCCCAGCATTTT
CDR3: CASSEEAAHSNQPQHF

D: TRBD1
length: 17
J: TRBJ1-1
size: NA
V: TRBV12-3/TRBV12-4
DNA: TGTGCCAGCAGTTGGGTGGGGACAGGGGAATTGGGCACTGAAGCTTTCTTT
CDR3: CASSWVGTGELGTEAFF

D: NA
length: 13
J: TRBJ1-5
size: many
V: TRBV2
DNA: TGTGCCCAAAGAAGAGATAGCAATCAGCCCCAGCATTTT
CDR3: CAQRRDSNQPQHF

D: NA
length: 16
J: TRBJ2-5
size: NA
V: TRBV10-3
DNA: TGTGCCATCAGTGAGTCGACTGGTACAGGGAGTGAGACCCAGTACTTC
CDR3: CAISESTGTGSETQYF

D: NA
length: 13
J: TRBJ2-5
size: NA
V: TRBV6-1
DNA: TGTGCCAGCAGGGGTTTTACTAAAGAGACCCAGTACTTC
CDR3: CASRGFTKETQYF

D: NA
length: 13
J: TRBJ1-2
size: many
V: TRBV2
DNA: TGTGCCAGCAGTGAAGACCGGGGGGATGGCTACACCTTC
CDR3: CASSEDRGDGYTF

D: TRBD1
length: 17
J: TRBJ1-5
size: many
V: TRBV19
DNA: TGTGCCAGTAGTGCCCAGGGACAGGCGAGGTCGGATCAGCCCCAGCATTTT
CDR3: CASSAQGQARSDQPQHF

D: TRBD1
length: 14
J: TRBJ1-5
size: NA
V: TRBV28
DNA: TGTGCCAGCAGCCTTAACAGGGGTTACCAGCCCCAGCATTTT
CDR3: CASSLNRGYQPQHF

D: TRBD1
length: 16
J: TRBJ1-5
size: many
V: TRBV6-5
DNA: TGTGCCAGCAATCCGCTACAGGGGCAAAGCAATCAGCCCCAGCATTTT
CDR3: CASNPLQGQSNQPQHF

D: TRBD2
length: 15
J: TRBJ2-7
size: NA
V: TRBV12-3/TRBV12-4
DNA: TGTGCCAGCAGTTCTCGAAACACGGGAGGTTACGAGCAGTACTTC
CDR3: CASSSRNTGGYEQYF

D: NA
length: 14
J: TRBJ2-7
size: many
V: TRBV6-2/TRBV6-3
DNA: TGTGCCAGCAGTCGGGGGACTTTTTCCTACGAGCAGTACTTC
CDR3: CASSRGTFSYEQYF

D: NA
length: 14
J: TRBJ1-1
size: few
V: TRBV4-1
DNA: TGCGCCAGCAGCCAAGATATGAGGAACACTGAAGCTTTCTTT
CDR3: CASSQDMRNTEAFF

D: NA
length: 13
J: TRBJ2-7
size: many
V: TRBV15
DNA: TGTGCCACCAGCACGGGCAGGGGCTACGAGCAGTACTTC
CDR3: CATSTGRGYEQYF